This T cell receptor (beta chain) comes out of a study of blood T cell repertoires in COVID-19. With V trimmed by 3 bases and J by 5 bases, 5 bases remained unmatched. CDR1 and CDR2 (germline): SNHLY, FYNNEI. The CDR3 runs to 15 residues. This table comes from immunoSEQ multiplex PCR, and its TCRdb copy is limited to in-frame clones, with some not included. The repertoire holds some 130,000 clones, approximately 90% seen once, with about 17% in the top ten. The sequencing input was peripheral blood. V is TRBV2 and J is TRBJ2-3; 10 bases fit TRBD2. The sequence was collected from a man in his forties or fifties with active or convalescent COVID-19. The CDR3 DNA reads TGTGCCAGCAGTGAGGCTAGCGGGAGTTTAGATACGCAGTATTTT. It encodes CASSEASGSLDTQYF.